A selection of T cell receptor beta chains follows, all from one sample in a study of blood T cell repertoires in COVID-19. Sequenced by immunoSEQ multiplex PCR; TCRdb stores in-frame clones only, minus some. Found here are a few hundred thousand clones, 86% of them singletons; the top ten hold roughly 7.1%. Sequenced sample: peripheral blood. The receptors here all came from a woman in her sixties or seventies with COVID-19, enrolled during active disease. Both conserved end residues are part of each CDR3. D genes are given only for firm matches. Clone size appears in some rows only: once, few, many, or a class for an expanded clone.

>18|TRBV10-1|NA|TRBJ2-3|TRBD2
TGCGCCAGCAGTGAGTCAACTCCGGTTAGCGGGGGGCCAGATACGCAGTATTTT
CASSESTPVSGGPDTQYF
>16|TRBV19|NA|TRBJ1-6|NA
TGTGCCAGTAGTACCGCGGGACGGTGGCAGGGCTCACCCCTCCACTTT
CASSTAGRWQGSPLHF
>19|TRBV19|NA|TRBJ2-1|TRBD2
TGTGCCAGTAGTATAGATCGCAGACTAGCGGGGGCCGCCCTAAATGAGCAGTTCTTC
CASSIDRRLAGAALNEQFF
>18|TRBV4-1|NA|TRBJ2-4|TRBD2
TGCGCCAGCAGCCAGGGTCCCGGGAGGGGGGTAGCCAAAAACATTCAGTACTTC
CASSQGPGRGVAKNIQYF
>12|TRBV7-3|NA|TRBJ2-2|NA
TGTGCCAGCAGCACATACACCGGGGAGCTGTTTTTT
CASSTYTGELFF
>15|TRBV19|NA|TRBJ2-7|TRBD1
TGTGCCAGTAGAAATCTCGACAGGGCATCCTACGAGCAGTACTTC
CASRNLDRASYEQYF
>18|TRBV4-2|NA|TRBJ2-2|TRBD2
TGTGCCAGCAGCCAACCGGGACTAGCGGGGGGGAAGACCGGGGAGCTGTTTTTT
CASSQPGLAGGKTGELFF
>13|TRBV7-3|few|TRBJ2-3|TRBD2
TGTGCCAGCAGCCCGACTAGCGCAGATACGCAGTATTTT
CASSPTSADTQYF
>14|TRBV7-9|NA|TRBJ2-1|TRBD1
TGTGCCAGCAGTCAGGACAGGGAAGACAATGAGCAGTTCTTC
CASSQDREDNEQFF
>11|TRBV7-8|NA|TRBJ1-2|NA
TGTGCCAGCAGCTTAGGCGGAGGGCACACCTTC
CASSLGGGHTF
>18|TRBV6-2/TRBV6-3|NA|TRBJ2-1|NA
TGTGCCAGCAGTTACGGGGGATTTTTCGGGCCCAGGGGAGATGAGCAGTTCTTC
CASSYGGFFGPRGDEQFF
>13|TRBV30|NA|TRBJ1-3|NA
TGTGCCTGGAGGACTGTCTCTGGAAACACCATATATTTT
CAWRTVSGNTIYF
>13|TRBV10-2|few|TRBJ1-6|NA
TGCGCCGGGGCGGGAAGCTATAATTCACCCCTCCACTTT
CAGAGSYNSPLHF
>18|TRBV7-6|NA|TRBJ2-3|TRBD2
TGTGCCAGCAGCCCACTCCCGACTAGCGGGGGTAGCACAGATACGCAGTATTTT
CASSPLPTSGGSTDTQYF
>14|TRBV4-1|NA|TRBJ1-2|NA
TGCGCCAGCAGCCAGGGCAGTGGCTCCTATGGCTACACCTTC
CASSQGSGSYGYTF
>17|TRBV23-1|NA|TRBJ1-2|TRBD1
TGCGCCAGCAGTCAAAGGCCCGTAGGACAGGGTCCCTATGGCTACACCTTC
CASSQRPVGQGPYGYTF
>14|TRBV6-1|NA|TRBJ1-6|NA
TGTGCCAGCAGTGAACTGGGGGGTAATTCACCCCTCCACTTT
CASSELGGNSPLHF
>16|TRBV27|NA|TRBJ2-3|NA
TGTGCCAGCAGTTCACTCATCGCTATTCTCACAGATACGCAGTATTTT
CASSSLIAILTDTQYF
>14|TRBV3-1/TRBV3-2|NA|TRBJ2-7|TRBD1
TGTGCCAGCAGCCACGGACAGGGATCCTACGAGCAGTACTTC
CASSHGQGSYEQYF
>16|TRBV4-2|few|TRBJ2-7|NA
TGTGCCAGCAGCCCTCAAGGGCCCGCGGGAACATACGAGCAGTACTTC
CASSPQGPAGTYEQYF
>14|TRBV7-2|once|TRBJ2-7|TRBD1
TGTGCCAGCAGCATTTTGACAGGGGGCACCGAGCAGTACTTC
CASSILTGGTEQYF